Shown below are 27 T cell receptor beta chains from a single sample sequenced in a study of CD8+CD57+ T cells in acquired aplastic anemia. Patients selected for sequencing had displayed CD8+CD57+ cell expansion by flow cytometry. Template material for TCR beta VDJ and CDR3 profiling consisted of genomic DNA. TCRdb analysed the reads with MiXCR anew, one entry per CDR3 protein. The data contain around 200,000 distinct CDR3 sequences, 55% to 65% of them singletons. Sequencing was carried out using sorted CD4+, CD8+, or CD8+CD57+ T cells (not recorded which) from PBMCs. The receptors here all came from a human donor with aplastic anemia.

The chain uses TRBV7-2 and TRBJ1-4; D is unresolved. This CDR3 contains 14 residues. CDR1 is SGHTA and CDR2 is FQGNSA in the germline V gene. V was shortened by 1 base and J by 8 bases, with 11 bases between the two germline ends. The CDR3 nucleotides are TGTGCCAGCAGCTTAGTACCGGGTGACGAAAAACTGTTTTTT. Protein sequence: CASSLVPGDEKLFF.

This clonotype was seen more than once but under ten times. In DNA form, the CDR3 reads TGCAGTGCTAGACTAGCGGGAGGGCCAGTACTTACCGATACGCAGTATTTT. Its translation is CSARLAGGPVLTDTQYF. The chain has TRBV20-1 and TRBJ2-3; TRBD2 matches 12 bases. The CDR3 is made up of 17 amino acids. Germline CDR1 reads DFQATT; CDR2 reads SNEGSKA (reference sequence). Trimming removed 2 bases from V and 6 bases from J; junction bases left unmatched: 12.

This clonotype showed up just once. V and J are TRBV7-9 and TRBJ2-7; D is unresolved. The closer fit of TRBJ2-5 to the DNA end suggests the J call may be wrong. Germline V gives CDR1 SEHNR, CDR2 FQNEAQ (reference sequence). This CDR3 is 12 amino acids long. This CDR3 is CASSKHQETQYF. The CDR3 DNA is TGTGCCAGCAGCAAGCACCAAGAGACCCAGTACTTC.

The rearrangement uses TRBV7-2 and TRBJ2-1, with 7 positions matching TRBD2. Germline values: CDR1 SGHTA, CDR2 FQGNSA. The CDR3 has 13 residues. V shed 4 bases, J shed 11 bases, and the junction held 8 bases outside the gene matches. Written as DNA, the CDR3 is TGTGCCAGCAGCTCGGCTCCGGGAGGCAAGCAGTTCTTC. As protein: CASSSAPGGKQFF. Based on the CDR3 plus reference TRBV7-2 and TRBJ2-1, the full variable domain is GAGVSQSPSNKVTEKGKDVELRCDPISGHTALYWYRQSLGQGLEFLIYFQGNSAPDKSGLPSDRFSAERTGGSVSTLTIQRTQQEDSAVYLCASSSAPGGKQFFGPGTRLTVL.

This chain links TRBV7-8 with TRBJ1-2; 7 positions agree with TRBD1. This CDR3 is built from 16 residues. The V segment lost 5 bases and the J segment 3 bases; nucleotides outside the gene matches: 12. From germline, CDR1 is SGHVS and CDR2 FQNEAQ. The DNA for the CDR3 is TGTGCCAGCAGCCCCCGGGACAGCCCTTTGGACTATGGCTACACCTTC. It specifies CASSPRDSPLDYGYTF.

The chain couples TRBV5-1 to TRBJ2-5; TRBD2 agrees at 7 bases. V was clipped by 6 bases and J by 5 bases; unmatched bases: 4. CDR1 SGHRS and CDR2 YFSETQ come from the germline V gene. The CDR3 consists of 12 residues. The CDR3 sequence is CASTLGGETQYF. The DNA for the CDR3 is TGCGCCAGCACCCTGGGGGGGGAGACCCAGTACTTC.

The CDR3 sequence is CASLVPGGETQYF. CDR3 DNA sequence: TGTGCCAGCTTAGTTCCTGGGGGCGAGACGCAGTATTTT. The chain is built from TRBV25-1 and TRBJ2-3; tentative D call: TRBD1 (6 bases). Germline-derived CDR1 and CDR2 are MGHDK and SYGVNS. The CDR3 sequence is 13 residues long. V lost 8 bases and J lost 9, with 18 bases in between.

As regards this clonotype: A single base separates this from a much larger clone, so it may be a read error. This chain uses TRBV27 with TRBJ2-7; D uncertain. The germline V gene has CDR1 MNHEY and CDR2 SMNVEV (reference sequence). The CDR3 totals 12 residues. V was pared by 5 bases and J by 7 bases, with 12 bases between. The CDR3 DNA reads as TGTGCCAGCAGTGCGAGTCCTTGGGAGCAGTACTTC. Its protein product is CASSASPWEQYF.

This clonotype was counted a single time. The chain is built from TRBV15 and TRBJ1-6, with D possibly matching TRBD1 (5 bases). Germline V gene sequence: CDR1 LNHNV, CDR2 YYDKDF (reference sequence). V dropped 6 bases and J dropped 10 bases, with 16 bases sitting between them. The length of the CDR3 is 14 residues. CDR3 DNA sequence: TGTGCCACCAGTCTGGAACGGGGCGGGTCACCCCTCCACTTT. Amino acid sequence: CATSLERGGSPLHF.

The V and J genes are TRBV5-1 and TRBJ2-3; D may be TRBD2 (7 bases). The V gene's germline CDR1 is SGHRS and CDR2 YFSETQ. This CDR3 spans 15 amino acids. Between the trimmed V and J ends, which lost 5 bases and 6 bases, there was a span of 19 bases. Here the CDR3 reads CASRSRGGASDTQYF. The CDR3 DNA sequence: TGCGCCAGCAGGTCACGCGGGGGCGCATCCGATACGCAGTATTTT.

The V and J genes are TRBV2 and TRBJ1-5; D unclear. This CDR3 spans 14 amino acids. CDR1 is SNHLY, CDR2 FYNNEI, per germline. The V end was cut by 6 bases, the J end by 2 bases, with 11 bases between. For the CDR3, the DNA is TGTGCCAGCAGGGGCCGTGGTGGCAATCAGCCCCAGCATTTT. Its translation: CASRGRGGNQPQHF.

V and J are TRBV7-2 and TRBJ2-7; D is perhaps TRBD2 (6 bases). Per the germline V gene, CDR1 is SGHTA and CDR2 is FQGNSA. This CDR3 comprises 13 residues. Trimming left V 8 bases short and J 2 bases short, with 13 bases between. The CDR3 region is CASGGTDTYEQYF. In DNA, the CDR3 is TGTGCCAGCGGGGGGACCGATACCTACGAGCAGTACTTC.

The rearrangement uses TRBV10-1 and TRBJ2-5; 7 nucleotides line up with TRBD1. The CDR3 length is 14 residues. Trimming cost V 0 bases and J 4 bases; bases outside gene matches: 2. Germline CDR1 reads WNHNN; CDR2 reads SYGVQD (reference sequence). The DNA for the CDR3 is TGCGCCAGCAGTGAGTCAGGGACAGTAGAGACCCAGTACTTC. Its translation: CASSESGTVETQYF.

The chain has TRBV7-9 and TRBJ2-1; D is possibly TRBD1 (7 bases). CDR1 SEHNR and CDR2 FQNEAQ come from the germline V gene (reference sequence). Between the trimmed V and J ends, which lost 5 bases and 12 bases, there was a span of 14 bases. This CDR3 spans 12 amino acids. This chain's CDR3 is CASSKQGTGQFF. Here the CDR3 DNA reads TGTGCCAGCAGCAAACAGGGGACTGGGCAGTTCTTC.

CDR3: CATSRDGPGSGRRETQYF. CDR3 coding DNA: TGTGCCACCAGCAGAGACGGGCCAGGGTCGGGCCGGAGAGAGACCCAGTACTTC. The gene calls are TRBV15 and TRBJ2-5, with D tentatively TRBD1 (5 bases). This CDR3 is built from 18 residues. CDR1 and CDR2 from the germline V gene are LNHNV and YYDKDF (reference sequence). V was cut by 0 bases and J by 4 bases, with 21 bases left in between.

This chain links TRBV7-9 with TRBJ2-1; TRBD1 matches at 9 bases. V was pared by 4 bases and J by 9 bases, with 7 bases of the junction left unmatched. The CDR3 is 14 amino acids. Looked up from germline, CDR1 is SEHNR and CDR2 is FQNEAQ (reference sequence). The CDR3 loop is CASSSQTGGLEQFF. In DNA, the CDR3 is TGTGCCAGCAGCTCCCAGACAGGGGGACTTGAGCAGTTCTTC.

This clonotype was found once. The chain recombines TRBV7-3 with TRBJ2-7; tentatively, D is TRBD1 (5 bases). Germline assignment: CDR1 SGHTA and CDR2 FQGTGA. V was trimmed by 3 bases and J by 0 bases, leaving 12 bases between them. The CDR3 is 15 amino acids. The CDR3 here is CASSLLGQRSYEQYF. In nucleotides, the CDR3 is TGTGCCAGCAGCTTGTTGGGGCAGCGCTCCTACGAGCAGTACTTC.

This clonotype was observed at least ten times. The chain is built from TRBV25-1 and TRBJ1-3; possible D gene TRBD1, 5 bases. Trimming cost V 1 base and J 9 bases, with 13 bases left between them. The CDR3 sequence is 14 residues long. In germline, CDR1 is MGHDK, CDR2 SYGVNS. The CDR3 DNA is TGTGCCAGCAGTGAATTTAGGGAGGGGAGCACCATATATTTT. This encodes CASSEFREGSTIYF.

The chain uses TRBV27 and TRBJ1-2; 7 positions match TRBD1. The junction had 8 bases not matched to a gene; V was cut back by 0 bases and J by 7 bases. CDR3 size: 15 residues. Germline V CDR1 and CDR2: MNHEY, SMNVEV (reference sequence). For the CDR3, the DNA is TGTGCCAGCAGTTTATCAATCCAGGGGGGTGGTGGCTACACCTTC. Residues: CASSLSIQGGGGYTF.

The gene calls are TRBV7-8 and TRBJ2-1; a weak D match, TRBD2 (6 bases). The CDR3 sequence is 17 residues long. V was trimmed by 5 bases and J by 0 bases, leaving 17 bases between them. Germline assignment: CDR1 SGHVS and CDR2 FQNEAQ. The CDR3 DNA is TGTGCCAGCAGCCCCCACGTGGGGGGAAGCTCCTACAATGAGCAGTTCTTC. Protein product: CASSPHVGGSSYNEQFF.

The V call is TRBV19, the J call TRBJ1-1; weak D call: TRBD1 (6 bases). The CDR3 totals 15 residues. V was cut by 6 bases and J by 4 bases, with 18 bases left in between. The germline V gene has CDR1 LNHDA and CDR2 SQIVND (reference sequence). The CDR3 coding sequence is TGTGCCAGTAGCCAGGACAGCCCGGGATTCACTGAAGCTTTCTTT. Its protein product is CASSQDSPGFTEAFF.

In its sample, this clonotype was seen once. The chain couples TRBV9 to TRBJ2-2; possibly TRBD2 for D (5 bases). This CDR3 region has 16 residues. CDR1 and CDR2 from the germline V gene are SGDLS and YYNGEE. Between the trimmed V and J ends, which lost 0 bases and 0 bases, there was a span of 9 bases. CDR3 amino acids: CASSVVEGPNTGELFF. The CDR3 nucleotides are TGTGCCAGCAGCGTAGTCGAGGGTCCGAACACCGGGGAGCTGTTTTTT. Full variable domain (missing parts from reference TRBV9 and TRBJ2-2): DSGVTQTPKHLITATGQRVTLRCSPRSGDLSVYWYQQSLDQGLQFLIQYYNGEERAKGNILERFSAQQFPDLHSELNLSSLELGDSALYFCASSVVEGPNTGELFFGEGSRLTVL.

The V and J genes are TRBV19 and TRBJ2-7, with TRBD2 matching over 11 bases. The V gene's germline CDR1 is LNHDA and CDR2 SQIVND (reference sequence). J lost 3 bases, V lost 3 bases, and 1 base had no gene match. The CDR3 covers 14 residues. The CDR3 sequence: CASSMTSGNYEQYF. For the CDR3, the DNA is TGTGCCAGTAGTATGACTAGCGGGAACTACGAGCAGTACTTC.

This clonotype appeared a few times. The CDR3 DNA reads as TGTGCCAGCAGCGTCCTGGGACTAAGCACAGATACGCAGTATTTT. This translates into CASSVLGLSTDTQYF. The chain joins TRBV9 to TRBJ2-3; 7 bases match TRBD2. The CDR3 runs to 15 residues. Unmatched junction bases numbered 3, after V lost 2 bases and J lost 0 bases. CDR1 and CDR2 (germline): SGDLS, YYNGEE.

This sequence joins TRBV25-1 and TRBJ1-1; 7 nucleotides agree with TRBD1. Unmatched junction bases numbered 9, after V lost 8 bases and J lost 6 bases. Germline CDR1 reads MGHDK; CDR2 reads SYGVNS. This CDR3 contains 13 residues. CDR3 loop: CASVRTGAPEAFF. The CDR3 DNA sequence: TGTGCCAGCGTTAGGACAGGCGCACCTGAAGCTTTCTTT.

The chain joins TRBV7-6 to TRBJ2-7, with 8 bases aligning to TRBD1. This CDR3 comprises 17 residues. V lost 5 bases to trimming and J lost 5 bases; unmatched junction nucleotides: 17. CDR1 is SGHVS, CDR2 FNYEAQ, per germline. Here the CDR3 reads CASSLYSWTGSVNEQYF. CDR3 DNA: TGTGCCAGCAGCCTATACTCCTGGACAGGGTCGGTGAACGAGCAGTACTTC.

The gene calls are TRBV10-2 and TRBJ1-1; D may be TRBD1 (5 bases). Trimming left V 5 bases short and J 1 base short, with 11 bases between. There are 14 residues in the CDR3. Germline CDR1 and CDR2: WSHSY and SAAADI. For the CDR3, the DNA is TGCGCCAGCAGTAGGAACAGGCCGAACACTGAAGCTTTCTTT. Translation: CASSRNRPNTEAFF.